What follows are 7 T cell receptor beta chains derived from one specimen sequenced in a study of PD-1 blockade in classical Hodgkin lymphoma. Generated by immunoSEQ multiplex PCR, the TCRdb table keeps only in-frame clones and is missing some. The sample lists over 45,000 clones, about two thirds occurring once. Each of the patients experienced relapse following autologous stem cell transplantation, and their brentuximab vedotin exposure differed. The material was peripheral blood mononuclear cells (PBMCs), obtained before the second cycle of nivolumab. The receptors shown here come from a human donor with classical Hodgkin lymphoma.

The V call is TRBV9, the J call TRBJ2-3; 9 bases align to TRBD2. The J segment lost 1 base and the V segment lost 2 bases, leaving 2 bases of the junction unmatched. The CDR3 covers 15 residues. Germline V gives CDR1 SGDLS, CDR2 YYNGEE. The CDR3 reads CASSVRGGGTDTQYF. CDR3 coding DNA: TGTGCCAGCAGCGTCCGCGGGGGGGGCACAGATACGCAGTATTTT. The variable domain in full, with the rest retrieved from reference TRBV9 and TRBJ2-3, is DSGVTQTPKHLITATGQRVTLRCSPRSGDLSVYWYQQSLDQGLQFLIQYYNGEERAKGNILERFSAQQFPDLHSELNLSSLELGDSALYFCASSVRGGGTDTQYFGPGTRLTVL.

V gene TRBV2 combines with J gene TRBJ2-7; TRBD1 matches 8 bases. The V gene end was trimmed by 9 bases and the J gene end by 0 bases; junction bases not matched to a gene: 4. The CDR3 loop spans 13 amino acids. Germline V gives CDR1 SNHLY, CDR2 FYNNEI. The CDR3 sequence: CARGTGTSYEQYF. The CDR3 coding sequence is TGTGCCAGGGGGACAGGAACCTCCTACGAGCAGTACTTC.

The chain recombines TRBV7-2 with TRBJ2-1; a possible D gene is TRBD2 (5 bases). The V end lost 2 bases, the J end lost 12 bases, and 20 bases lay between the germline ends. Germline V gene sequence: CDR1 SGHTA, CDR2 FQGNSA. The CDR3 consists of 15 residues. In nucleotides, the CDR3 is TGTGCCAGCAGCTTAAGGAGGAGTGGGTTTGAACGGCAGTTCTTC. This encodes CASSLRRSGFERQFF.

The chain couples TRBV19 to TRBJ2-2; D gene unclear. Per the germline V gene, CDR1 is LNHDA and CDR2 is SQIVND (reference sequence). V was cut by 3 bases and J by 0 bases, with 5 bases left in between. CDR3 size: 14 residues. In DNA form, the CDR3 reads TGTGCCAGTAGTATGGGTACGAACACCGGGGAGCTGTTTTTT. Translating gives CASSMGTNTGELFF.

V gene TRBV6-5 combines with J gene TRBJ1-3, with D perhaps TRBD1 (5 bases). The CDR3 has 13 residues. Germline assignment: CDR1 MNHEY and CDR2 SVGAGI. V shed 5 bases and J shed 4 bases, with 9 bases lying between them. The CDR3, as DNA: TGTGCCAGCAGTGCGGCAGGGGGAAACACCATATATTTT. Its protein product is CASSAAGGNTIYF.

V is TRBV27 and J is TRBJ1-1; possible D gene TRBD1, 6 bases. CDR3 length equals 14 residues. Deletions cut 2 bases from V and 8 bases from J, with 15 bases between. CDR1 is MNHEY, CDR2 SMNVEV, per germline (reference sequence). CDR3 sequence reads: CASSLVSGEAEAFF. CDR3 in DNA: TGTGCCAGCAGTTTAGTCTCAGGGGAAGCCGAAGCTTTCTTT.

The gene calls are TRBV30 and TRBJ2-1; no clear D. Trimming took 0 bases from V and 7 from J, leaving 10 bases between them. The CDR3 runs 13 residues. The germline CDR1 and CDR2 sequences are GTSNPN and SVGIG (reference sequence). The chain's CDR3 is CAWSVGRVNEQFF. The CDR3 bases are TGTGCCTGGAGTGTGGGTAGGGTGAATGAGCAGTTCTTC.